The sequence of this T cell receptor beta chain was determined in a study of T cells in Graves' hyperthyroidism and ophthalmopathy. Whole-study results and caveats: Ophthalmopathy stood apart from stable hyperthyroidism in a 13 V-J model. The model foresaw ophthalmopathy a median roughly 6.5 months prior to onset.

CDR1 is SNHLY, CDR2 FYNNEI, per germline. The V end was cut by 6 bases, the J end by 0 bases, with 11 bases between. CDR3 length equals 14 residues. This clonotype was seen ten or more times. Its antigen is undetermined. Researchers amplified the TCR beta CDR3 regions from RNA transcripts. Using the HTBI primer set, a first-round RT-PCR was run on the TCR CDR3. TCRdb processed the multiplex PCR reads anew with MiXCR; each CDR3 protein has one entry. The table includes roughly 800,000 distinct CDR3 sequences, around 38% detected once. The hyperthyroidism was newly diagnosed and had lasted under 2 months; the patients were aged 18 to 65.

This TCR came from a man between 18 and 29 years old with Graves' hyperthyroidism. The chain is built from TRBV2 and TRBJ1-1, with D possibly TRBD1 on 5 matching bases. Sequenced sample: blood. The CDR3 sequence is CASRPVGVNTEAFF. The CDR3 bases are TGTGCCAGCAGACCCGTGGGGGTGAACACTGAAGCTTTCTTT.